This T cell receptor beta chain appears in the sequencing data of a study of PD-1 blockade in mismatch repair-deficient tumors. Study details: Enrolled about 2013-2017, patients had progressing, pretreated mismatch repair-deficient cancers of 12 types. Study-wide results and caveats: Tumor-resident clones, often undetectable pretreatment in blood, expanded then contracted after pembrolizumab.

As regards this clone: No antigen is known for it.

PCR or immunohistochemistry showed mismatch repair deficiency in every enrolled patient. TCR sequencing covered a few patients who responded to pembrolizumab. With 3 bases removed from V and 4 bases from J, the gap between germline ends came to 9 bases. The germline CDR1 and CDR2 sequences are LNHDA and SQIVND (reference sequence). The CDR3 is 14 amino acids. TCRdb's table, derived via immunoSEQ multiplex PCR, lists solely in-frame clones and lacks some. The data contain 55,000 to 85,000 clones, around 80% of them seen just once; the ten biggest clones take up 4.5% to 7%. This clonotype was obtained from an adult with mismatch repair-deficient cancer. The chain couples TRBV19 to TRBJ1-4; a possible D gene is TRBD1 (5 bases). The sample consisted of peripheral blood, taken 2 weeks after starting pembrolizumab. This CDR3 reads CASSIQGGNEKLFF. The CDR3 region has the DNA TGTGCCAGTAGTATTCAGGGCGGTAATGAAAAACTGTTTTTT.